The TCR beta chain described here comes from a study of cytomegalovirus exposure and HLA in healthy donors. The CDR3 is made up of 15 amino acids. Germline V lookup: CDR1 WNHNN, CDR2 SYGVQD (reference sequence). V was cut by 2 bases and J by 9 bases, with 16 bases left in between. Primers for the PCR totalled 60 Vbeta and 13 Jbeta. Method: immunoSEQ multiplex PCR; TCRdb's copy keeps in-frame clones and lacks some. The sample has approximately 160,000 clones; about 75% are singletons. What was sequenced was PBMCs. The rearrangement links TRBV10-1 to TRBJ2-2; D possibly corresponds to TRBD1 (6 bases). The source is a male donor in good health and CMV-seropositive. CDR3 in DNA: TGCGCCAGCAGTGAGAGGGGAACAGGGCCGAGGGAGCTGTTTTTT. Its protein product is CASSERGTGPRELFF.